This T cell receptor (beta chain) was observed in a study of identifying expanded T cells in peripheral blood. This table comes from immunoSEQ multiplex PCR, and its TCRdb copy is limited to in-frame clones, with some not included. The sample lists tens of thousands of clones; approximately 91% were seen once. The CDR3 is 15 amino acids. The germline V and J ends were trimmed by 1 base and 2 bases, with 10 bases remaining between them. Per the germline V gene, CDR1 is SGHVT and CDR2 is SQSDAQ. No infections or other immune events were documented during collection. This TCR was recovered from a person between 18 and 75 years old in good health. The gene calls are TRBV7-4 and TRBJ2-3; D is undetermined. Sample: blood. The CDR3 DNA follows: TGTGCCAGCAGCTTAGATGGCTTTCTCACAGATACGCAGTATTTT. Translating gives CASSLDGFLTDTQYF.